Listed here are 19 T cell receptor beta chains from one sample, sequenced in a study of T cells in Graves' hyperthyroidism and ophthalmopathy. Template material for amplifying TCR beta CDR3 regions consisted of RNA transcripts. The TCR CDR3 first-round RT-PCR relied on the HTBI primer set. TCRdb ran MiXCR on the multiplex PCR reads and lists one entry per CDR3 protein. This repertoire shows around 240,000 distinct CDR3 sequences, more than 14% found once; its top ten account for about 14%. Material for sequencing was blood. The origin of the receptors is a woman between 40 and 50 years old with Graves' hyperthyroidism that later progressed to Graves' ophthalmopathy.

This clonotype was seen more than once but under ten times. V and J are TRBV5-4 and TRBJ2-1, with 7 nucleotides matching TRBD1. The CDR3 has 16 residues. Germline V gives CDR1 SGHNT, CDR2 YYREEE (reference sequence). After removal of 4 bases from V and 2 bases from J, the junction contained 9 bases not matched to a gene. As DNA, the CDR3 is TGTGCCAGCAGCCCACCTAGGACAGGTGCCTACAATGAGCAGTTCTTC. The encoded protein is CASSPPRTGAYNEQFF.

V and J are TRBV14 and TRBJ2-7, with D unresolved. Trimming stripped 0 bases from V and 4 bases from J, with 4 bases between. Germline loops: CDR1 SGHDN, CDR2 FVKESK. The CDR3 is 12 residues long. The CDR3 reads CASSQETYEQYF. The CDR3 DNA reads as TGTGCCAGCAGCCAAGAGACGTACGAGCAGTACTTC.

The table lists this clonotype with many counts. V and J are TRBV11-2 and TRBJ2-1; D possibly corresponds to TRBD2 (6 bases). Germline loops: CDR1 SGHAT, CDR2 FQNNGV. The CDR3 has 15 amino acids. The V end lost 6 bases, the J end lost 4 bases, and 16 bases lay between the germline ends. CDR3 DNA: TGTGCCAGCAGTTTCGGGCTAGCGAATTACAATGAGCAGTTCTTC. Translation: CASSFGLANYNEQFF.

This clonotype has more than one count but fewer than ten. The chain recombines TRBV20-1 with TRBJ1-3; D not certain. V was shortened by 3 bases and J by 0 bases, with 21 bases between the two germline ends. The CDR3 loop spans 18 amino acids. Looked up from germline, CDR1 is DFQATT and CDR2 is SNEGSKA (reference sequence). In nucleotides, the CDR3 is TGCAGTGCTAGGGTATCACCAGTCCGGGGTTACTCTGGAAACACCATATATTTT. This gives the protein CSARVSPVRGYSGNTIYF.

The chain carries TRBV18 and TRBJ1-3, with a tentative D call TRBD1 (6 bases). Germline lookup yields CDR1 KGHSH and CDR2 LQKENI. Trimming pared 5 bases from V and 0 bases from J, leaving 20 bases between. The CDR3 totals 18 residues. The DNA of the CDR3 is TGTGCCAGCTCAAACACTAGGACAGATCTGGCCTCTGGAAACACCATATATTTT. Amino acid sequence: CASSNTRTDLASGNTIYF.

V and J are TRBV30 and TRBJ1-5, with D possibly TRBD1 on 6 matching bases. Looked up from germline, CDR1 is GTSNPN and CDR2 is SVGIG (reference sequence). The CDR3 consists of 15 residues. The V end lost 4 bases, the J end lost 4 bases, and 17 bases lay between the germline ends. CDR3 protein: CAWTHGGQSNQPQHF. CDR3 DNA: TGTGCCTGGACTCACGGCGGACAGTCGAATCAGCCCCAGCATTTT.

This clonotype has a count of ten or more. V and J are TRBV5-1 and TRBJ2-1; maybe TRBD2 (5 bases). Trimming took off 4 bases at V and 6 bases at J, with 11 bases between the two ends. The germline V gene has CDR1 SGHRS and CDR2 YFSETQ. CDR3 length: 13 amino acids. The CDR3, as DNA: TGCGCCAGCAGCCCCGGGGAAGCCAATGAGCAGTTCTTC. Translating it yields CASSPGEANEQFF.

Remarks on this clonotype: Sequence at one end of the junction differs from germline and may be a read error. The V gene is TRBV29-1, the J gene TRBJ2-1; D is ambiguous. The CDR3 runs to 14 residues. The germline V gene encodes CDR1 SQVTM and CDR2 ANQGSEA. CDR3 in DNA: TGCAGCGTTGACGGCCCTCCCCTCCCCGGTGAGCAGCTCTTC. Translated: CSVDGPPLPGEQLF.

In this sample, this clonotype turned up many times. The chain is built from TRBV20-1 and TRBJ2-7; 7 nucleotides agree with TRBD2. Per the germline V gene, CDR1 is DFQATT and CDR2 is SNEGSKA (reference sequence). The CDR3 has 17 amino acids. J lost 1 base, V lost 0 bases, and 12 bases had no gene match. The DNA for the CDR3 is TGCAGTGCTAGAGACCCCTTTGGCGGCGGGAGTTCCTACGAGCAGTACTTC. Amino acid sequence: CSARDPFGGGSSYEQYF.

This clonotype was seen a handful of times. This rearrangement joins TRBV20-1 to TRBJ1-5, with D possibly matching TRBD1 (5 bases). The CDR3 runs 13 residues. Trimming removed 5 bases from V and 4 bases from J, with 12 bases in between. CDR1 is DFQATT and CDR2 is SNEGSKA in the germline V gene (reference sequence). CDR3 region: CSALGGTNQPQHF. The CDR3 DNA is TGCAGTGCTCTTGGGGGGACGAATCAGCCCCAGCATTTT.

This clonotype was counted at least ten times. The chain recombines TRBV24-1 with TRBJ2-1, with 7 bases matching TRBD1. Germline CDR1 and CDR2: KGHDR and SFDVKD. The CDR3 has 16 amino acids. V lost 4 bases to trimming and J lost 3 bases; unmatched junction nucleotides: 8. CDR3 coding DNA: TGTGCCACCAGTGACACCACGGGACAGATCTACAATGAGCAGTTCTTC. Amino acid sequence: CATSDTTGQIYNEQFF.

There are many counts of this clonotype. CDR3 sequence (DNA): TGTGCCAGCCGGTCCAGGGACTATGGCTACACCTTC. Its protein is CASRSRDYGYTF. V and J are TRBV7-9 and TRBJ1-2, with D maybe TRBD1 (5 bases). The germline V gene has CDR1 SEHNR and CDR2 FQNEAQ (reference sequence). V was clipped by 8 bases and J by 3 bases, with 10 bases between them. The CDR3 runs 12 residues.

Many counts were recorded for this clonotype. This may be a read error, as it is one base from a much larger clone. The chain links TRBV27 to TRBJ2-7, with 8 bases matching TRBD1. The length of the CDR3 is 14 residues. The ends lost 10 bases at V and 6 bases at J; junction bases unmatched: 14. Germline V lookup: CDR1 MNHEY, CDR2 SMNVEV (reference sequence). CDR3 in DNA: TGTGCCATCAGAGCGACAGGGGCCTCAACCGAGCAGTACTTC. It translates to CAIRATGASTEQYF.

Of note for this clonotype: This may be a read error, as it is one base from a much larger clone. The chain employs TRBV7-9 and TRBJ1-5; D gene unclear. Germline V gene lookup returns CDR1 SEHNR and CDR2 FQNEAQ (reference sequence). This CDR3 contains 13 residues. The CDR3 DNA reads TGTGTCAGCAGCTTATGGGAGAATCAGCCCCAGCATTTT. This translates into CVSSLWENQPQHF. The whole variable domain, filled in from reference TRBV7-9 and TRBJ1-5, reads DTGVSQNPRHKITKRGQNVTFRCDPISEHNRLYWYRQTLGQGPEFLTYFQNEAQLEKSRLLSDRFSAERPKGSFSTLEIQRTEQGDSAMYLCVSSLWENQPQHFGDGTRLSIL.

The genes are TRBV11-3 and TRBJ1-1, with 8 bases aligning to TRBD1. From germline, CDR1 is SGHNT and CDR2 YENEEA. After removal of 6 bases from V and 3 bases from J, the junction contained 9 bases not matched to a gene. The CDR3 is 15 residues long. The CDR3 coding sequence is TGTGCCAGCAGAATCTACAGGGGGGCGGACACTGAAGCTTTCTTT. Translated, it gives CASRIYRGADTEAFF.

This clonotype appeared many times. This rearrangement joins TRBV20-1 to TRBJ2-3, with D unresolved. This CDR3 has 14 residues. The germline gives CDR1 DFQATT, CDR2 SNEGSKA (reference sequence). With 3 bases removed from V and 2 bases from J, the gap between germline ends came to 12 bases. The CDR3 DNA reads as TGCAGTGCTAGTCCCTATTATCCCACAGATACGCAGTATTTT. It is translated as CSASPYYPTDTQYF.

The genes are TRBV18 and TRBJ1-3, with 7 bases identical to TRBD1. The CDR3 contains 19 residues. CDR1 is KGHSH, CDR2 LQKENI, per germline. J was trimmed by 0 bases and V by 6 bases; bases with no gene match: 17. For the CDR3, the DNA is TGTGCCAGCTCCCAGAAAGCTACAGGGGTTCCCAGCTCTGGAAACACCATATATTTT. Translating it yields CASSQKATGVPSSGNTIYF.

This clonotype was counted ten times or more. The rearrangement links TRBV19 to TRBJ2-1; 9 bases fit TRBD1. This CDR3 is 18 amino acids long. The junction had 18 bases not matched to a gene; V was cut back by 10 bases and J by 2 bases. Germline CDR1 and CDR2: LNHDA and SQIVND (reference sequence). CDR3 region: CATLGQGILKRTYNEQFF. The DNA for the CDR3 is TGTGCCACGCTTGGACAGGGGATTTTGAAGCGGACCTACAATGAGCAGTTCTTC.

This clonotype was detected only once. In this CDR3 the conserved last residue, phenylalanine or tryptophan, is missing, so a read error is likely. CDR3 protein: CASSFKGLRNSEQYL. The CDR3 nucleotides read TGTGCCAGCAGTTTTAAGGGCTTGCGGAATTCCGAGCAGTACCTC. The genes are TRBV12-3 or TRBV12-4 and TRBJ2-7, with unresolved D. Trimming stripped 3 bases from V and 6 bases from J, with 18 bases between. This CDR3 has 15 amino acids.